The T cell receptor beta chain under discussion was sequenced for a study of neurological immune-mediated disorders. TCRdb re-called the 5' RACE reads through MiXCR, storing one row per CDR3 protein. There are some 42,000 distinct CDR3 sequences in the sample; under 14% occur only once, and 3.9% lies in the top ten. The CDR3 totals 14 residues. The V and J ends lost 5 bases and 1 base respectively, with 12 bases between them. The germline CDR1 and CDR2 sequences are SGHDT and YYEEEE. Sorted libraries came from around 990,000 CD4+ or CD8+ T cells. This clonotype has a count of ten or more. The gene calls are TRBV5-6 and TRBJ1-1, with D possibly matching TRBD1 (5 bases). The TCR originated in a woman aged 25 to 45 with HTLV-1-associated myelopathy (HAM/TSP). Sequenced: CD4+ T cells from blood. The chain's CDR3 is CASSRGLRNTEAFF. In DNA, the CDR3 is TGTGCCAGCAGTCGGGGGTTAAGGAACACTGAAGCTTTCTTT.